These 4 T cell receptor beta chains share one sample of origin, sequenced in a study of PD-1 blockade in classical Hodgkin lymphoma. Libraries were prepared by immunoSEQ multiplex PCR; TCRdb keeps only in-frame clonotypes and omits some of them. The table shows about 22,000 clones, with around 81% occurring only once. Brentuximab vedotin exposure varied among the patients, all of whom had relapsed after autologous stem cell transplantation. Sequenced here: peripheral blood mononuclear cells (PBMCs), sampled before the second cycle of nivolumab. Source of these receptors: a human donor with classical Hodgkin lymphoma.

The chain links TRBV7-7 to TRBJ2-2; weak D call: TRBD1 (5 bases). Trimming took off 6 bases at V and 3 bases at J, with 8 bases between the two ends. Looked up from germline, CDR1 is SSHAT and CDR2 is FNYEAQ (reference sequence). This CDR3 has 13 residues. The DNA for the CDR3 is TGTGCCAGCAGACCACAGGACACCGGGGAGCTGTTTTTT. This encodes CASRPQDTGELFF.

The chain couples TRBV27 to TRBJ1-2; 8 nucleotides agree with TRBD1. Looked up from germline, CDR1 is MNHEY and CDR2 is SMNVEV (reference sequence). J lost 3 bases, V lost 2 bases, and 11 bases had no gene match. This CDR3 has 17 residues. CDR3 nucleotides: TGTGCCAGCAGTTTACGGACAGGGACCCTAAGGGACTATGGCTACACCTTC. It translates to CASSLRTGTLRDYGYTF.

This clone was detected a few times. The chain has TRBV5-1 and TRBJ2-5, with D perhaps matching TRBD2 (5 bases). CDR3 size: 16 residues. The germline CDR1 and CDR2 sequences are SGHRS and YFSETQ. V gave up 0 bases and J gave up 5 bases, with 17 bases separating them. This CDR3 reads CASSLASNDYGETQYF. In nucleotides, the CDR3 is TGCGCCAGCAGCTTGGCTAGTAATGACTACGGGGAGACCCAGTACTTC.

V gene TRBV6-1 combines with J gene TRBJ2-7, with TRBD2 identical over 9 bases. This CDR3 spans 15 amino acids. With 3 bases clipped from V and 3 bases from J, the junction kept 6 bases outside the gene matches. Germline-derived CDR1 and CDR2 are MNHNS and SASEGT. The CDR3 loop is CASSDWGLASYEQYF. The DNA for the CDR3 is TGTGCCAGCAGTGACTGGGGACTAGCCAGCTACGAGCAGTACTTC.